This T cell receptor beta chain was obtained from a study of T cells in Graves' hyperthyroidism and ophthalmopathy. Amplification targeted TCR beta CDR3 regions from RNA transcripts. The TCR CDR3 was amplified in a first-round RT-PCR using the HTBI primer set. TCRdb passed the multiplex PCR reads through MiXCR, listing each CDR3 protein once. The table lists under 250,000 distinct CDR3 sequences, about 15% of them singletons. Germline V CDR1 and CDR2: MDHEN, SYDVKM. The ends lost 7 bases at V and 7 bases at J; junction bases unmatched: 14. The CDR3 loop spans 16 amino acids. The TCR originated in a woman aged 50 to 60 with Graves' hyperthyroidism. The gene calls are TRBV28 and TRBJ1-2; TRBD1 agrees at 11 bases. The specimen sequenced was blood. The CDR3 bases are TGTGCCAGCAACAATCTCCGGGACAGGGGGAATATTGGCTACACCTTC. Protein sequence: CASNNLRDRGNIGYTF.